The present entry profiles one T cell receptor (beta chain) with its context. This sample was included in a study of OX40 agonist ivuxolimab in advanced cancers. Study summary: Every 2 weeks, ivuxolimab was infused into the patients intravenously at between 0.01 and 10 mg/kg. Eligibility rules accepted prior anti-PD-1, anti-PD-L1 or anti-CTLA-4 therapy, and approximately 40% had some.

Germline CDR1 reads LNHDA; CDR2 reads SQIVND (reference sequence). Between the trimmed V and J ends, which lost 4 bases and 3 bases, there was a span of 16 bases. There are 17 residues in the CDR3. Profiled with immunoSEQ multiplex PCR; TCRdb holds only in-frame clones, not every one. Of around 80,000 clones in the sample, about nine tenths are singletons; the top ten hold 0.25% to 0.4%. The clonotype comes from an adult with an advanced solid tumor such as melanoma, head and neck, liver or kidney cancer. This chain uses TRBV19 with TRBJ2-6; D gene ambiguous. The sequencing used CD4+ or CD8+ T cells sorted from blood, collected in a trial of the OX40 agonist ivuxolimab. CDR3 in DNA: TGTGCCAGTAGTACGGACGGTCCGGTAGGTGGGGCCAACGTCCTGACTTTC. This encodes CASSTDGPVGGANVLTF.